These T cell receptor beta chains were read from a single sample in a study of T-cell reconstitution after alpha-beta-depleted transplantation in children. MiXCR was run by TCRdb on the PCR reads, yielding one entry per CDR3 protein. The sample holds about 230,000 distinct CDR3 sequences; over 9.5% are singletons and the top ten take around 5.1%. Material: PBMCs from the stem cell graft donor, obtained from the stem cell graft. The origin of the receptors is a human donor who donated a stem cell graft to a child with SCID. CDR3s include the opening cysteine and the closing phenylalanine or tryptophan. The order of the fields is V gene, D gene, clone size, J gene, CDR3 DNA, CDR3 protein. A D gene is named only where the DNA matches it firmly. Expanded clones get a size class; other rows say once, few or many, or leave the size out.

TRBV6-2/TRBV6-3	TRBD1	many	TRBJ2-7	TGTGCCAGCAGTTACGGGGACAGTCGAATCTACGAGCAGTACTTC	CASSYGDSRIYEQYF
TRBV20-1	-	many	TRBJ2-1	TGCAGTGCTAGTAAGTCCGGGGTCGTCGGAAATGAGCAGTTCTTC	CSASKSGVVGNEQFF
TRBV9	-	-	TRBJ2-5	TGTGCCAGCAGCGCCACCTCACTAGCAGACCAAGAGACCCAGTACTTC	CASSATSLADQETQYF
TRBV12-3/TRBV12-4	TRBD2	few	TRBJ2-2	TGTGCCAGCAGTACTGGGACTAGCGGGGGGGCCGATGAGCTGTTTTTT	CASSTGTSGGADELFF
TRBV5-1	-	many	TRBJ1-1	TGCGCCAGCAGCTTGCTGTCCAGATCGAACACTGAAGCTTTCTTT	CASSLLSRSNTEAFF
TRBV5-1	-	-	TRBJ1-6	TGTGCCGGCAGCTTGGATCCAATAAGCTCCTATAATTCACCCCTCCACTTT	CAGSLDPISSYNSPLHF
TRBV5-1	-	many	TRBJ1-2	TGCGCCAGCAGCGGAGGGACTATGGGTAACTATGGCTACACCTTC	CASSGGTMGNYGYTF
TRBV20-1	-	many	TRBJ1-2	TGCAGTGCTAGACCCCAGATTGGGGGCTACACCTTC	CSARPQIGGYTF
TRBV18	-	many	TRBJ1-5	TGTGCCAGCTCACCGGGGAATCAGCCCCAGCATTTT	CASSPGNQPQHF
TRBV4-1	-	many	TRBJ1-1	TGCGCCAGCAGCCAAGAAGGCTGGGGGGAGGGGGGCACTGAAGCTTTCTTT	CASSQEGWGEGGTEAFF
TRBV7-2	TRBD2	many	TRBJ2-1	TGTGCCAGCAGCCAACCGAGACTAGCGGATTACAATGAGCAGTTCTTC	CASSQPRLADYNEQFF
TRBV7-2	-	many	TRBJ1-2	TGTGCCAGCAGCTTAGCGGGGCCAAGTGCTGGCTACACCTTC	CASSLAGPSAGYTF
TRBV9	-	many	TRBJ2-1	TGTGCCAGCAGCGTAGTCGGCGGCCCCTACAATGAGCAGTTCTTC	CASSVVGGPYNEQFF
TRBV20-1	-	many	TRBJ1-2	TGCAGTGCTAGAGATTGGGGCGGACAAAGGCCTCGCGGCTACACCTTC	CSARDWGGQRPRGYTF
TRBV15	-	many	TRBJ1-6	TGTGCCACCAGCCCAAGGATGGGAAATTCACCCCTCCACTTT	CATSPRMGNSPLHF
TRBV15	-	many	TRBJ1-1	TGTGCCACCAGCAGAGGGGTAACAGGATCCACTGAAGCTTTCTTT	CATSRGVTGSTEAFF
TRBV5-1	TRBD1	many	TRBJ1-2	TGCGCCAGCAGCCATGGGACAGGGAAGGTCTATGGCTACACCTTC	CASSHGTGKVYGYTF
TRBV5-1	-	many	TRBJ2-1	TGCGCCAGCAGCTTGGACAGGGAATTTGAGCAGTTCTTC	CASSLDREFEQFF
TRBV29-1	-	-	TRBJ1-4	TGCAGCGTGGAGCAGGGTGGTGGAAAACTGTTTTTT	CSVEQGGGKLFF
TRBV6-5	-	many	TRBJ2-3	TGTGCCAGCAGTTACGGGGTAGACTCTAGCACAGATACGCAGTATTTT	CASSYGVDSSTDTQYF
TRBV7-2	-	many	TRBJ1-5	TGTGCCAGCAGCTTCGGGGCTCGGCAGGCAAATCAGCCCCAGCATTTT	CASSFGARQANQPQHF
TRBV6-2/TRBV6-3	TRBD2	many	TRBJ2-5	TGTGCCAGCAGAACGGGACTAGATAGAGAGACCCAGTACTTC	CASRTGLDRETQYF
TRBV5-6	-	many	TRBJ2-7	TGTGCCAGCAGCTTGGACGCACTCAGCTCCTACGAGCAGTACTTC	CASSLDALSSYEQYF
TRBV5-1	-	many	TRBJ2-1	TGCGCCAGCAACGTGGGGGGCGCGTCCTACAATGAGCAGTTCTTC	CASNVGGASYNEQFF
TRBV20-1	-	-	TRBJ1-2	TGCAGTGCCCAGACCGCCAGGGCGAACTATGGCTACACCTTC	CSAQTARANYGYTF
TRBV11-3	TRBD1	-	TRBJ2-1	TGTGCCAGCAGCGAGGGGACAGGGTACAATGAGCAGTTCTTC	CASSEGTGYNEQFF
TRBV5-1	-	many	TRBJ2-1	TGCGCCAGCAGCTTGGACTTGAATGACAATGAGCAGTTCTTC	CASSLDLNDNEQFF
TRBV28	-	-	TRBJ2-3	TGTGCCAGCAGTGAACTAGAGTGGGGGCCGACAGATACGCAGTATTTT	CASSELEWGPTDTQYF
TRBV5-1	-	many	TRBJ2-3	TGCGCCAGCGCCGGGGAGGCCGAAGATACGCAGTATTTT	CASAGEAEDTQYF
TRBV2	-	many	TRBJ1-3	TGTGCCAGCGGGCGGGACAACTCTGGAAACACCATATATTTT	CASGRDNSGNTIYF
TRBV7-8	-	many	TRBJ1-6	TGTGCCAGCAGCTTAACAACCGGGACAATCTATAATTCACCCCTCCACTTT	CASSLTTGTIYNSPLHF
TRBV5-1	-	many	TRBJ2-7	TGCGCCAGCAGCTTGCTTCCCTCTTCCTACGAGCAGTACTTC	CASSLLPSSYEQYF
TRBV5-1	TRBD1	many	TRBJ1-4	TGCGCCAGCAGCTTTAACAGGGGATTGCACGAAAAACTGTTTTTT	CASSFNRGLHEKLFF
TRBV7-6	-	many	TRBJ2-1	TGTGCCAGCAGCAACACAGGAAATGAGCAGTTCTTC	CASSNTGNEQFF
TRBV3-1	-	many	TRBJ1-2	TGTGCCAGCAGCCAAGAGGGGAAGGGGTATGGCTACACCTTC	CASSQEGKGYGYTF
TRBV7-9	TRBD2	few	TRBJ2-2	TGTGCCAGCAGCGCGGGACTAGCGGGCACCGGGGAGCTGTTTTTT	CASSAGLAGTGELFF
TRBV12-3/TRBV12-4	-	many	TRBJ2-7	TGTGCCAGCAGTTTAGAAAGATACGAGCAGTACTTC	CASSLERYEQYF
TRBV20-1	TRBD1	many	TRBJ2-2	TGCAGTGCTAGAGGGGACAGGAAAAACACCGGGGAGCTGTTTTTT	CSARGDRKNTGELFF
TRBV27	-	-	TRBJ1-2	TGTGCCAGCAGTTTATCGGGGCTCGGGGAAAACTATGGCTACACCTTC	CASSLSGLGENYGYTF
TRBV6-2/TRBV6-3	-	many	TRBJ2-2	TGTGCCAGCAGTCCGGTTCGTCGAACGAACACCGGGGAGCTGTTTTTT	CASSPVRRTNTGELFF
TRBV28	-	-	TRBJ2-3	TGTGCCAGCACCCCGACACTAGCAGCAGATACGCAGTATTTT	CASTPTLAADTQYF
TRBV20-1	-	many	TRBJ2-3	TGCAGTGCTAGAACACTTAACAGGGTAGATACGCAGTATTTT	CSARTLNRVDTQYF
TRBV11-1	-	-	TRBJ2-3	TGTGCCAGCAGCCCGCGGGGCCAGGGGGACAGAGATACGCAGTATTTT	CASSPRGQGDRDTQYF
TRBV19	-	few	TRBJ2-7	TGTGCCAGTAGTATAGTGACTACCTACGAGCAGTACTTC	CASSIVTTYEQYF
TRBV2	-	many	TRBJ2-1	TGTGCCAGCAGGGGACGGGGTAATGAGCAGTTCTTC	CASRGRGNEQFF
TRBV5-5	-	many	TRBJ2-2	TGTGCCAGCAGCTTGGCAAGGGGGGTAACTACCGGGGAGCTGTTTTTT	CASSLARGVTTGELFF
TRBV18	-	many	TRBJ1-4	TGTGCCAGCTCACCAGAGAGCACCTACCTTGAAAAACTGTTTTTT	CASSPESTYLEKLFF
TRBV25-1	TRBD1	many	TRBJ1-1	TGTGCCAGCAGGGGGACAGGGAGGGTTTTCTTT	CASRGTGRVFF
TRBV29-1	-	many	TRBJ2-5	TGCAGCGTTGAAGAGTCAGGGAGACGGGAGACCCAGTACTTC	CSVEESGRRETQYF
TRBV7-9	TRBD2	many	TRBJ2-5	TGTGCCAGCAGCTTAGCGACTAGCGGGGGAGAGACCCAGTACTTC	CASSLATSGGETQYF
TRBV11-2	-	many	TRBJ1-4	TGTGCCAGCAGCTCTAGTTGGGAAAAACTGTTTTTT	CASSSSWEKLFF
TRBV12-3/TRBV12-4	TRBD1	many	TRBJ1-1	TGTGCCAGCAGTTTGGGGGACAGGACTGAAGCTTTCTTT	CASSLGDRTEAFF
TRBV4-2	TRBD1	many	TRBJ1-6	TGTGCCAGCAGCCAAAGGGTGCACGCCGGGACAGGGGATAGCTCCTATAATTCACCCCTCCACTTT	CASSQRVHAGTGDSSYNSPLHF
TRBV5-6	-	many	TRBJ2-7	TGTGCCAGCAGCTCGGGTCAAGGCGAGCAGTACTTC	CASSSGQGEQYF
TRBV5-1	TRBD1	many	TRBJ1-2	TGCGCCAGCAGCTTGGGTACAGGGGAGTACTATGGCTACACCTTC	CASSLGTGEYYGYTF
TRBV6-1	-	-	TRBJ1-2	TGTGCCAGCCAGGCCTCTACAGGGTACTATGGCTACACCTTC	CASQASTGYYGYTF
TRBV18	-	many	TRBJ2-1	TGTGCCAGCTCACCACTGGTAGGCCGGAGAGTGGACAATGAGCAGTTCTTC	CASSPLVGRRVDNEQFF